Following are 21 T cell receptor beta chains from one sample sequenced in a study of tumor-infiltrating lymphocytes in primary liver carcinoma. A constant-region primer primed TCR beta cDNA synthesis from 400 to 550 ng of total RNA. Libraries of TCR beta came from three nested multiplex PCR rounds with slightly modified ARM-PCR. TRBV1-TRBV30 forward primers paired with a C-beta reverse primer drove the first two PCR rounds, ten to eleven cycles each. One entry per CDR3 protein results from TCRdb running MiXCR on the multiplex PCR reads. The sample consists of approximately 92,000 distinct CDR3 sequences, less than 70% of them appearing once. Co-extraction yielded RNA and DNA from roughly 20-30 mg of unsorted bulk tissue. The specimen was tumor-adjacent normal liver tissue. The source is a middle-aged man with primary liver carcinoma and hepatitis B virus infection.

This rearrangement joins TRBV30 to TRBJ2-2; D unresolved. Looked up from germline, CDR1 is GTSNPN and CDR2 is SVGIG (reference sequence). The CDR3 has 13 residues. V shed 8 bases and J shed 0 bases, with 10 bases lying between them. The chain's CDR3 is CAGVCANTGELFF. The CDR3 nucleotides are TGTGCCGGGGTTTGTGCGAACACCGGGGAGCTGTTTTTT. Full variable domain (remainder filled in from reference TRBV30 and TRBJ2-2): SQTIHQWPATLVQPVGSPLSLECTVEGTSNPNLYWYRQAAGRGLQLLFYSVGIGQISSEVPQNLSASRPQDRQFILSSKKLLLSDSGFYLCAGVCANTGELFFGEGSRLTVL.

Regarding this clonotype: This CDR3 is missing its conserved last phenylalanine or tryptophan, likely due to a read error. The gene calls are TRBV11-2 and TRBJ2-7, with a possible D match to TRBD2 (5 bases). CDR3 length: 12 residues. CDR1 SGHAT and CDR2 FQNNGV come from the germline V gene. The chain's CDR3 is CASSSSEVEQYI. CDR3 sequence (DNA): TGCGCCAGCAGCTCGTCGGAGGTCGAGCAGTACATC.

Concerning this clonotype: The junction departs from the called germline gene at one end, perhaps through a read error. The J gene is TRBJ2-7, the V gene TRBV14; possible D gene TRBD2, 6 bases. The CDR3 has 16 amino acids. Germline CDR1 SGHDN, CDR2 FVKESK. CDR3 in amino acids: CVSSQGGAANIYEQYF. The CDR3 DNA follows: TGTGTCAGCAGCCAAGGAGGGGCGGCTAATATCTACGAGCAGTACTTC.

As to this clonotype: At one end the junction does not follow the germline gene, possibly because of a read error. The chain uses TRBV6-1 and TRBJ1-1; the D is unclear. CDR1 is MNHNS and CDR2 is SASEGT in the germline V gene. The CDR3 extends over 16 amino acids. CDR3 DNA sequence: TGTGTCAGCAGTGAACCTTTCGCCACCCCGAGAGCTGAAGCTTTCTTT. Translated: CVSSEPFATPRAEAFF.

The chain combines TRBV7-2 with TRBJ2-5, with 8 positions matching TRBD1. Unmatched junction bases numbered 6, after V lost 1 base and J lost 5 bases. CDR1 is SGHTA, CDR2 FQGNSA, per germline. The CDR3 totals 15 residues. CDR3 sequence (DNA): TGTGCCAGCAGCTTAGTCTCAGGGGGCGGGGAGACCCAGTACTTC. It translates to CASSLVSGGGETQYF.

This clonotype has a single count. A read error may produce the germline difference seen at one junction end. The chain uses TRBV6-5 and TRBJ2-4; TRBD1 is a possible D gene (6 bases). Germline lookup yields CDR1 MNHEY and CDR2 SVGAGI. There are 18 residues in the CDR3. The DNA for the CDR3 is TGTGTCAGCAGTACTAGTGGGGGCTACCTGGGGGCCAAAAACATTCAGTATTTC. Amino acid sequence: CVSSTSGGYLGAKNIQYF.

Turning to this clonotype: The junction shows a germline mismatch at one end, possibly a read error. The V and J genes are TRBV6-2 or TRBV6-3 and TRBJ2-7, with 11 bases matching TRBD1. The germline CDR1 and CDR2 sequences are MNHEY and SVGEGT. The length of the CDR3 is 14 residues. For the CDR3, the DNA is TGTGCCAGCAGTGAGGACAGGGGGCTCTACGAGCAGTGCTTT. Its translation is CASSEDRGLYEQCF.

This clonotype was seen many times. This rearrangement joins TRBV6-5 to TRBJ2-7; 7 bases are a match to TRBD1. The ends lost 2 bases at V and 3 bases at J; junction bases unmatched: 1. The CDR3 extends over 13 amino acids. In germline, CDR1 is MNHEY, CDR2 SVGAGI. CDR3 region: CASSYAGGYEQYF. CDR3 nucleotides: TGTGCCAGCAGTTACGCAGGGGGCTACGAGCAGTACTTC.

Worth noting for this clonotype: At one boundary the junction diverges from the germline segment, which might be a read error. The chain carries TRBV6-4 and TRBJ2-1; 9 bases are a match to TRBD2. The DNA end is more similar to TRBJ2-7, so the J call may be wrong. The germline gives CDR1 MRHNA, CDR2 SNTAGT. This CDR3 has 13 amino acids. The CDR3 DNA reads as TGTGCCAACAGTGAGGGGACTAGCAATGAGCAGTACTTC. Translating it yields CANSEGTSNEQYF.

On this clonotype itself: The germline gene is not matched at one end of the junction; a read error may be the cause. This chain links TRBV6-1 with TRBJ2-1; 8 bases align to TRBD2. The length of the CDR3 is 16 residues. CDR1 and CDR2 (germline): MNHNS, SASEGT. The CDR3: CASCGGLLAVYSEQFF. In DNA form, the CDR3 reads TGTGCCAGCTGTGGAGGGCTACTAGCGGTTTACAGTGAGCAGTTCTTC.

This clonotype was recorded a few times. The chain links TRBV28 to TRBJ2-3; TRBD2 aligns across 9 bases. This CDR3 is built from 17 residues. Germline CDR1 and CDR2: MDHEN and SYDVKM. The trim removed 6 bases at V and 5 bases at J, leaving 15 bases unmatched. Here the CDR3 reads CASSPVPGGRAGDTQYF. The CDR3 DNA is TGTGCCAGCAGCCCCGTCCCGGGCGGGAGGGCTGGAGATACGCAGTATTTT. Full variable domain (missing parts from reference TRBV28 and TRBJ2-3): DVKVTQSSRYLVKRTGEKVFLECVQDMDHENMFWYRQDPGLGLRLIYFSYDVKMKEKGDIPEGYSVSREKKERFSLILESASTNQTSMYLCASSPVPGGRAGDTQYFGPGTRLTVL.

Concerning this clonotype: A much larger clonotype is one base distant, so this may be a read error. This chain uses TRBV10-3 with TRBJ2-5, with 10 bases identical to TRBD2. Unmatched junction bases numbered 4, after V lost 8 bases and J lost 1 base. Germline loops: CDR1 ENHRY, CDR2 SYGVKD. The length of the CDR3 is 14 residues. CDR3 coding DNA: TGTGCCATCCGTAGGACTAGCGGCCAAGAGACCCAGTACTTC. This gives the protein CAIRRTSGQETQYF.

A remark on this clonotype: The germline gene is not matched at one end of the junction; a read error may be the cause. The CDR3 is CASRSAGLASNGQFF. The CDR3 region has the DNA TGTGCCAGCAGATCGGCAGGACTAGCCTCGAATGGGCAGTTCTTC. The rearrangement uses TRBV11-3 and TRBJ2-1; 8 bases agree with TRBD2. The germline CDR1 and CDR2 sequences are SGHNT and YENEEA. The CDR3 is 15 amino acids.

This sequence joins TRBV6-5 and TRBJ2-7, with 11 bases identical to TRBD1. The CDR3 has 19 residues. The germline CDR1 and CDR2 sequences are MNHEY and SVGAGI. Trimming took 6 bases from V and 3 from J; bases not matched to a gene: 19. In DNA, the CDR3 is TGTGCCAGCAGCTGCTTTCCATCCCTTGGGACAGGGGGAGGCTACGAGCAGTACTTC. This sequence encodes CASSCFPSLGTGGGYEQYF.

The chain couples TRBV11-2 to TRBJ2-1; tentative D call: TRBD1 (6 bases). In germline, CDR1 is SGHAT, CDR2 FQNNGV. With 5 bases removed from V and 9 bases from J, the gap between germline ends came to 23 bases. The CDR3 contains 16 residues. CDR3 sequence: CASSLGGGNFHSEQFF. The CDR3 nucleotides read TGTGCCAGCAGCCTAGGGGGTGGGAATTTTCACAGTGAGCAGTTCTTC.

The rearrangement uses TRBV28 and TRBJ2-3, with 7 nucleotides matching TRBD2. The CDR3 has 17 amino acids. CDR1 and CDR2 from the germline V gene are MDHEN and SYDVKM. J was trimmed by 0 bases and V by 4 bases; bases with no gene match: 10. This CDR3 reads CASSWVGGSGSTDTQYF. The CDR3, as DNA: TGTGCCAGCAGTTGGGTCGGGGGGTCGGGGAGCACAGATACGCAGTATTTT.

A word on this clonotype: This CDR3 is missing its conserved last phenylalanine or tryptophan, likely due to a read error. The J gene is TRBJ2-7, the V gene TRBV11-2; D is unclear. The V end lost 3 bases, the J end lost 3 bases, and 12 bases lay between the germline ends. CDR1 and CDR2 (germline): SGHAT, FQNNGV. The CDR3 contains 14 residues. CDR3 region: CASSFVGLYYEQYL. The CDR3 bases are TGTGCCAGCAGCTTTGTAGGGTTATACTACGAGCAGTACTTA.

Details on this clonotype: A much larger clone differs from this one at a single base, so this may be a read error. V is TRBV10-3 and J is TRBJ2-1; either TRBD1 or TRBD2 may fit D (5 bases each). CDR3 length: 18 residues. Trimming left V 0 bases short and J 9 bases short, with 24 bases between. Germline lookup yields CDR1 ENHRY and CDR2 SYGVKD. This CDR3 is CAISESLAQGSPGAEQFF. The CDR3 nucleotides are TGTGCCATCAGTGAGTCCTTGGCGCAAGGGTCGCCCGGGGCTGAGCAGTTCTTC.

In regard to this clonotype: A much larger clone lies one base from this, so it may be a read error. The rearrangement links TRBV6-1 to TRBJ1-2; TRBD1 matches 8 bases. Trimming at V came to 2 bases and at J to 4 bases, leaving 9 bases not matched to a gene. The germline V gene encodes CDR1 MNHNS and CDR2 SASEGT. CDR3 length: 16 residues. CDR3 region: CASSERTGNTVYGYTF. The DNA of the CDR3 is TGTGCCAGCAGTGAACGGACAGGGAATACCGTCTATGGCTACACCTTC.

This clonotype appeared a single time. Germline is not matched at one junction end, which may reflect a read error. This chain links TRBV6-1 with TRBJ2-3; 7 positions agree with TRBD1. This CDR3 is 14 amino acids long. Looked up from germline, CDR1 is MNHNS and CDR2 is SASEGT. CDR3: CVSSDRGQTDMQYF. The CDR3 DNA reads as TGTGTCAGCAGTGATAGGGGGCAGACAGATATGCAGTATTTT.

Concerning this clonotype itself: Germline and junction disagree at one end, which may indicate a read error. The V call is TRBV5-5, the J call TRBJ1-4, with TRBD1 identical over 9 bases. This CDR3 spans 16 amino acids. The V gene's germline CDR1 is SGHKS and CDR2 YYEKEE (reference sequence). The CDR3 nucleotides read TGTCCCAGCAGCTTCACCGGGACAGGGAGTAATGAAAAACTGTTTTTT. Translated: CPSSFTGTGSNEKLFF.